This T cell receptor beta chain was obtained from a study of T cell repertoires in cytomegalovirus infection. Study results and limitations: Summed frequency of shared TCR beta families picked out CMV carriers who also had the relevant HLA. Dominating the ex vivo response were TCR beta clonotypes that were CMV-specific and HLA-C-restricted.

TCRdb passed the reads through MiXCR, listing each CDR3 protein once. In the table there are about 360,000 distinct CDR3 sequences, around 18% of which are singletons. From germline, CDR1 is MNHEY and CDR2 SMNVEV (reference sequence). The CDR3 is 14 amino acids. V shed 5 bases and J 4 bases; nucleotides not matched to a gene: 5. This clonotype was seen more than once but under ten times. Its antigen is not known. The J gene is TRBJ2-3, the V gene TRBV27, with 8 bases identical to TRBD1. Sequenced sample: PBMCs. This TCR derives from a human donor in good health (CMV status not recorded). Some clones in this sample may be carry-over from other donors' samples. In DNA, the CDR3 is TGTGCCAGCAGTCCGTGGACAGGGCCAGATACGCAGTATTTT. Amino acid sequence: CASSPWTGPDTQYF.